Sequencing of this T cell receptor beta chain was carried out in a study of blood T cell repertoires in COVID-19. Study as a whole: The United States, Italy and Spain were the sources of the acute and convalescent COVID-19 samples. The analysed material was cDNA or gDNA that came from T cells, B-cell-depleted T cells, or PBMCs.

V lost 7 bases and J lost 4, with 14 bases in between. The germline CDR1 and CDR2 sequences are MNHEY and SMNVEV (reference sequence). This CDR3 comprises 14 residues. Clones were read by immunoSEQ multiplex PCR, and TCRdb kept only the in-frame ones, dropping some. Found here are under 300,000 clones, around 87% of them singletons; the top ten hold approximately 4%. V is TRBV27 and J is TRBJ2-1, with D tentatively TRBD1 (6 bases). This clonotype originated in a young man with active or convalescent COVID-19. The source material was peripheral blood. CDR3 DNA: TGTGCCAGCACTCCGAAGGGGGTATACAATGAGCAGTTCTTC. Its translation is CASTPKGVYNEQFF.